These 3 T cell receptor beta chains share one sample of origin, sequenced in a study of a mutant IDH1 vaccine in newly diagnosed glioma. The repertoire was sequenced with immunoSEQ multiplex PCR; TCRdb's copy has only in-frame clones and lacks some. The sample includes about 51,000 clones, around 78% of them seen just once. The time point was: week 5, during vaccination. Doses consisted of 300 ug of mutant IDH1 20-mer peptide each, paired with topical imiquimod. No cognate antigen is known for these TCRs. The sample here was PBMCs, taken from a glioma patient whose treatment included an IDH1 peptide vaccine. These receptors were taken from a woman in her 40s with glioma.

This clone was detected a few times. In nucleotides, the CDR3 is TGTGCCAGCAGCTTAGGCAGCGGAGCTTTCTTT. Protein: CASSLGSGAFF. The gene calls are TRBV11-2 and TRBJ1-1; D remains ambiguous. This CDR3 has 11 residues. Germline lookup yields CDR1 SGHAT and CDR2 FQNNGV. Trimming pared 1 base from V and 10 bases from J, leaving 7 bases between.

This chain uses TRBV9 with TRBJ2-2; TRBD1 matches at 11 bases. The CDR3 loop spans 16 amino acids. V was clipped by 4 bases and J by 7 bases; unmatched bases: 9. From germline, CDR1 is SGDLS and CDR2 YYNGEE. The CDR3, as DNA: TGTGCCAGCAGCCCGTCTGGGACAGGGGGTGGCGGGGAGCTGTTTTTT. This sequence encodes CASSPSGTGGGGELFF.

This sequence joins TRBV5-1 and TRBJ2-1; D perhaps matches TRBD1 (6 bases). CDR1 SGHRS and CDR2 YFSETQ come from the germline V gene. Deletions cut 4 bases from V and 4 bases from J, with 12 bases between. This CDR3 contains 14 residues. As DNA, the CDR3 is TGCGCCAGCAGCCCCCGGGACATTTACAATGAGCAGTTCTTC. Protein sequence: CASSPRDIYNEQFF. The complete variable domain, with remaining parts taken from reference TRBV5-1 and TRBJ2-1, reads KAGVTQTPRYLIKTRGQQVTLSCSPISGHRSVSWYQQTPGQGLQFLFEYFSETQRNKGNFPGRFSGRQFSNSRSEMNVSTLELGDSALYLCASSPRDIYNEQFFGPGTRLTVL.